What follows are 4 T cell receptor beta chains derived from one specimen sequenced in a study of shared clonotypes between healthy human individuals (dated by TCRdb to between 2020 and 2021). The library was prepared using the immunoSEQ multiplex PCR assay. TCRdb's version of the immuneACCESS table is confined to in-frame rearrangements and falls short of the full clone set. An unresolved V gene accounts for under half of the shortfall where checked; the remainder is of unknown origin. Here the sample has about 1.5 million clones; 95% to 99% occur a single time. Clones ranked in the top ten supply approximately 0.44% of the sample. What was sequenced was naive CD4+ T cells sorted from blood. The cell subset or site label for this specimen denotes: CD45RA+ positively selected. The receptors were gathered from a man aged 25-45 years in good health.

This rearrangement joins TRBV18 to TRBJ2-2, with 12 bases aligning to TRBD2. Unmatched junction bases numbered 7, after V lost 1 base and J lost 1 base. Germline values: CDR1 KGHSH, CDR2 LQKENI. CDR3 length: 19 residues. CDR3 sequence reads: CASSPQRLAGELNTGELFF. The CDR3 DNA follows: TGTGCCAGCTCACCACAGCGACTAGCGGGAGAATTGAACACCGGGGAGCTGTTTTTT. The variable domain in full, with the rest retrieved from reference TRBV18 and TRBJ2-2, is NAGVMQNPRHLVRRRGQEARLRCSPMKGHSHVYWYRQLPEEGLKFMVYLQKENIIDESGMPKERFSAEFPKEGPSILRIQQVVRGDSAAYFCASSPQRLAGELNTGELFFGEGSRLTVL.

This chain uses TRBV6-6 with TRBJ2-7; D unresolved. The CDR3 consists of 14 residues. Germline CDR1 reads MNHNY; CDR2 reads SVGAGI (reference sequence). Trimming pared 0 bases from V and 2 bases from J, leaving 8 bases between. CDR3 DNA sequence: TGTGCCAGCAGTTACTCGGCCACTACCTACGAGCAGTACTTC. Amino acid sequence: CASSYSATTYEQYF.

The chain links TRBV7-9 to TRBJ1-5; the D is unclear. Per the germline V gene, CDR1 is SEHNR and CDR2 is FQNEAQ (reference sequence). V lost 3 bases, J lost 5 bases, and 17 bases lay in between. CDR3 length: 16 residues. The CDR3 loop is CASSLAGPSSHQPQHF. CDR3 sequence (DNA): TGTGCCAGCAGCTTGGCCGGGCCCAGCAGCCATCAGCCCCAGCATTTT.

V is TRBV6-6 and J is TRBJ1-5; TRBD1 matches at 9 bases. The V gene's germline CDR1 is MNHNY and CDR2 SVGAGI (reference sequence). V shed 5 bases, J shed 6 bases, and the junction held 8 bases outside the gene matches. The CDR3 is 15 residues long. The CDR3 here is CASSKDRGPGQPQHF. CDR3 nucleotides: TGTGCCAGCAGTAAGGACAGGGGTCCGGGTCAGCCCCAGCATTTT.